The source of this T cell receptor (beta chain) is a study of blood T cell repertoires in COVID-19. The table came from immunoSEQ multiplex PCR; TCRdb's copy has only in-frame clones and leaves some out. This table has roughly 52,000 clones, roughly 90% appearing once. The V and J ends lost 1 base and 3 bases, in that order; junction bases with no gene match: 3. The CDR3 has 15 residues. Germline loops: CDR1 SGHTA, CDR2 FQGNSA. The chain uses TRBV7-2 and TRBJ1-5, with 7 bases lining up with TRBD1. The TCR originated in a human donor in a cohort sampled during active COVID-19. Input material: peripheral blood. The CDR3: CASSLGQGDNQPQHF. The CDR3 DNA is TGTGCCAGCAGCTTAGGTCAGGGGGACAATCAGCCCCAGCATTTT. Looking up the rest from reference TRBV7-2 and TRBJ1-5 gives the full variable domain: GAGVSQSPSNKVTEKGKDVELRCDPISGHTALYWYRQSLGQGLEFLIYFQGNSAPDKSGLPSDRFSAERTGGSVSTLTIQRTQQEDSAVYLCASSLGQGDNQPQHFGDGTRLSIL.